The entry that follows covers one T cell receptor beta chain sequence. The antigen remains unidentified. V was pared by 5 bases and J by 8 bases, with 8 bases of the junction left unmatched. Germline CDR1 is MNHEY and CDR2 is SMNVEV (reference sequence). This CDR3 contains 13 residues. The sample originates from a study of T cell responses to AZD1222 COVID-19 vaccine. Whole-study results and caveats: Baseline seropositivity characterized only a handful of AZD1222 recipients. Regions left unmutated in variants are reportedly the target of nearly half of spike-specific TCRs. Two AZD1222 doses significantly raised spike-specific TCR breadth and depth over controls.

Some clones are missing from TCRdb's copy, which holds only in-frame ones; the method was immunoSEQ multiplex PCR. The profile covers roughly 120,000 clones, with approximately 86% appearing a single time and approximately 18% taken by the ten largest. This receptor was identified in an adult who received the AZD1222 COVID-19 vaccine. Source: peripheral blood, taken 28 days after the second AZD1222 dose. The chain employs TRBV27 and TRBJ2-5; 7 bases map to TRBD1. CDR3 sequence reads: CASSPRTGQTQYF. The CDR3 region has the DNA TGTGCCAGCAGTCCTAGGACAGGCCAAACCCAGTACTTC.